The rows below give T cell receptor beta chains drawn from one sample of a study of response to subunit inactivated influenza vaccine. TCRdb re-called the RT-PCR reads with MiXCR, one entry per CDR3 protein. The sample yields about 610,000 distinct CDR3 sequences, approximately 14% seen once. Material: PBMCs from blood, obtained about 11 days after vaccination. Receptor source: a man in his fifties who received an inactivated influenza vaccine. CDR3s include the opening cysteine and the closing phenylalanine or tryptophan. The order of the fields is CDR3 length, J gene, V gene, D gene, clone size, CDR3 DNA, CDR3 protein. D genes are given only for firm matches. Some rows mark clone size as missing; the rest say once, few, many or name a class of expanded clone.

16,TRBJ2-2,TRBV12-3/TRBV12-4,TRBD2,few,TGTGCCAGCAGTCTCCTAGCGGGAGGGCCTAGCGGGGAGCTGTTTTTT,CASSLLAGGPSGELFF
16,TRBJ1-5,TRBV7-8,NA,few,TGTGCCAGCAGCCAGACAGAGGCGTTGAGCAATCAGCCCCAGCATTTT,CASSQTEALSNQPQHF
15,TRBJ2-1,TRBV2,NA,NA,TGTGCCAGCATGGTACAGGGAGGCTCCTACAATGAGCAGTTCTTC,CASMVQGGSYNEQFF
14,TRBJ2-3,TRBV4-3,NA,NA,TGCGCCAGCAGCCAAGAACGGGGGGCGGATACGCAGTATTTT,CASSQERGADTQYF
14,TRBJ1-5,TRBV12-3/TRBV12-4,NA,many,TGTGCCAGCACTTTATCCCAGGGGCGGGAGCCCCAGCATTTT,CASTLSQGREPQHF
14,TRBJ2-7,TRBV10-3,TRBD1,few,TGTGCCATCAGCGGGACAGGGGAATATTACGAGCAGTACTTC,CAISGTGEYYEQYF
12,TRBJ2-1,TRBV6-2/TRBV6-3,NA,few,TGTGCCAGCAGTGCTAGATACAATGAGCAGTTCTTC,CASSARYNEQFF
16,TRBJ2-2,TRBV7-8,NA,few,TGTGCCAGCAGCTCGGGACTCCAGGCACCTACCGGGGAGCTGTTTTTT,CASSSGLQAPTGELFF
13,TRBJ2-7,TRBV10-3,NA,few,TGTGCCATCACTCGACAGACTGATTACGAGCAGTACTTC,CAITRQTDYEQYF
15,TRBJ1-1,TRBV12-3/TRBV12-4,TRBD1,few,TGTGCCAGCAGCCACCGACCGGGACAGGGTACTGAAGCTTTCTTT,CASSHRPGQGTEAFF
18,TRBJ2-1,TRBV11-2,TRBD2,NA,TGTGCCAGCAGCTACCATCCGGGACTAGCGGGTAGATACAATGAGCAGTTCTTC,CASSYHPGLAGRYNEQFF
16,TRBJ2-5,TRBV20-1,NA,many,TGCAGTGCTAGAGATCACGTGAGAGAGTACCAAGAGACCCAGTACTTC,CSARDHVREYQETQYF
13,TRBJ2-7,TRBV7-2,NA,NA,TGTGCCAGCAGCCCCGGAGCCCCCTACGAGCAGTACTTC,CASSPGAPYEQYF
15,TRBJ2-7,TRBV28,TRBD1,few,TGTGCCAGCAGTTCCGCCGGGACAGGCCCCTACGAGCAGTACTTC,CASSSAGTGPYEQYF
16,TRBJ2-7,TRBV28,TRBD2,NA,TGTGCCAGCCTCGGACTAGCGGGAGTATACCCCTACGAGCAGTACTTC,CASLGLAGVYPYEQYF
18,TRBJ2-7,TRBV7-8,TRBD2,NA,TGTGCCAGCAGCTTCGCGACTAGCGGAAAGAGGGGGCTGTACGAGCAGTACTTC,CASSFATSGKRGLYEQYF
10,TRBJ2-7,TRBV20-1,NA,NA,TGCAGTGCCAGCAACTACGAGCAGTACTTC,CSASNYEQYF
12,TRBJ2-7,TRBV20-1,NA,few,TGCAGTGCTAGCGCTAGCGACTACGAGCAGTACTTC,CSASASDYEQYF
13,TRBJ1-1,TRBV20-1,NA,NA,TGCAGTGCTAGTCCATTCCCGAACACTGAAGCTTTCTTT,CSASPFPNTEAFF
14,TRBJ2-7,TRBV18,NA,few,TGTGCCAGCTCCCAAAAGGACAACTCCTACGAGCAGTACTTC,CASSQKDNSYEQYF
13,TRBJ1-2,TRBV10-1,NA,NA,TGCGCCAGCAGTGTAAGGAGGGACGATGGCTACACCTTC,CASSVRRDDGYTF
15,TRBJ2-1,TRBV10-3,TRBD1,few,TGTGCCATCAGTCACTACGGGACAGGGAAAAATGAGCAGTTCTTC,CAISHYGTGKNEQFF
15,TRBJ2-7,TRBV5-1,TRBD2,few,TGCGCCAGCAGCCTAAACGGACTAGCGGGGGGCGAGCAGTACTTC,CASSLNGLAGGEQYF
15,TRBJ2-1,TRBV6-1,NA,NA,TGTGCCAGCAGTGCCACGGGGTTGTCCTACAATGAGCAGTTCTTC,CASSATGLSYNEQFF
14,TRBJ2-5,TRBV19,NA,NA,TGTGCCAGTAGTATCACCTCATTCCGGGAGACCCAGTACTTC,CASSITSFRETQYF